Presented here are 7 T cell receptor beta chains from one specimen sequenced in a study of blood T cell repertoires in COVID-19. Profiled with immunoSEQ multiplex PCR; TCRdb holds only in-frame clones, not every one. Found here are 130,000 or so clones, 75% to 90% of them singletons; the top ten hold 3.5% to 5%. Sequences were obtained from peripheral blood. The receptors shown here come from a human donor in a cohort sampled during active COVID-19.

This chain uses TRBV6-6 with TRBJ1-1, with D unclear. Looked up from germline, CDR1 is MNHNY and CDR2 is SVGAGI (reference sequence). This CDR3 has 14 residues. V shed 5 bases and J shed 2 bases, with 12 bases lying between them. In DNA, the CDR3 is TGTGCCAGCAGTACGACACCAGGCAACACTGAAGCTTTCTTT. Protein sequence: CASSTTPGNTEAFF.

The chain links TRBV10-3 to TRBJ1-2; D is perhaps TRBD1 (6 bases). Germline V CDR1 and CDR2: ENHRY, SYGVKD. Between the trimmed V and J ends, which lost 5 bases and 7 bases, there was a span of 20 bases. The length of the CDR3 is 15 residues. The DNA for the CDR3 is TGTGCCATCAGTCAGACGGACAGCTCTCCTATTGGCTACACCTTC. Residues: CAISQTDSSPIGYTF.

V and J are TRBV12-3 or TRBV12-4 and TRBJ1-5; no reliable D call. V was shortened by 1 base and J by 2 bases, with 3 bases between the two germline ends. The CDR3 length is 13 residues. In DNA, the CDR3 is TGTGCCAGCAGTTTAGGGCGCAATCAGCCCCAGCATTTT. Translated, it gives CASSLGRNQPQHF.

V and J are TRBV6-2 or TRBV6-3 and TRBJ2-1, with a tentative D call TRBD1 (6 bases). This CDR3 region has 15 residues. V was shortened by 0 bases and J by 0 bases, with 6 bases between the two germline ends. Germline loops: CDR1 MNHEY, CDR2 SVGEGT. The CDR3 nucleotides are TGTGCCAGCAGTTACTCAGGGGGCTCCTACAATGAGCAGTTCTTC. The encoded protein is CASSYSGGSYNEQFF.

The V call is TRBV7-8, the J call TRBJ1-1, with TRBD1 as a possible D gene (6 bases). The CDR3 length is 16 residues. Germline V lookup: CDR1 SGHVS, CDR2 FQNEAQ. V lost 3 bases to trimming and J lost 3 bases, with 17 bases between them. CDR3 loop: CASSFGGAIKDTEAFF. The DNA of the CDR3 is TGTGCCAGCAGCTTTGGGGGGGCGATTAAGGACACTGAAGCTTTCTTT.

The chain uses TRBV10-3 and TRBJ2-2; the match to TRBD1 covers 8 bases. CDR3 size: 14 residues. V trimming: 3 bases; J trimming: 7 bases; junction bases outside the gene matches: 4. Per the germline V gene, CDR1 is ENHRY and CDR2 is SYGVKD. In DNA form, the CDR3 reads TGTGCCATCAGTGATAAGGACAGGGTCGGGGAGCTGTTTTTT. It specifies CAISDKDRVGELFF.

This chain's CDR3 is CASSSAGGPGYGYTF. DNA for the CDR3: TGTGCCAGCAGCTCCGCAGGGGGTCCCGGCTATGGCTACACCTTC. The rearrangement links TRBV7-2 to TRBJ1-2; 7 bases line up with TRBD1. This CDR3 has 15 amino acids. CDR1 SGHTA and CDR2 FQGNSA come from the germline V gene. The junction had 9 bases not matched to a gene; V was cut back by 4 bases and J by 4 bases.